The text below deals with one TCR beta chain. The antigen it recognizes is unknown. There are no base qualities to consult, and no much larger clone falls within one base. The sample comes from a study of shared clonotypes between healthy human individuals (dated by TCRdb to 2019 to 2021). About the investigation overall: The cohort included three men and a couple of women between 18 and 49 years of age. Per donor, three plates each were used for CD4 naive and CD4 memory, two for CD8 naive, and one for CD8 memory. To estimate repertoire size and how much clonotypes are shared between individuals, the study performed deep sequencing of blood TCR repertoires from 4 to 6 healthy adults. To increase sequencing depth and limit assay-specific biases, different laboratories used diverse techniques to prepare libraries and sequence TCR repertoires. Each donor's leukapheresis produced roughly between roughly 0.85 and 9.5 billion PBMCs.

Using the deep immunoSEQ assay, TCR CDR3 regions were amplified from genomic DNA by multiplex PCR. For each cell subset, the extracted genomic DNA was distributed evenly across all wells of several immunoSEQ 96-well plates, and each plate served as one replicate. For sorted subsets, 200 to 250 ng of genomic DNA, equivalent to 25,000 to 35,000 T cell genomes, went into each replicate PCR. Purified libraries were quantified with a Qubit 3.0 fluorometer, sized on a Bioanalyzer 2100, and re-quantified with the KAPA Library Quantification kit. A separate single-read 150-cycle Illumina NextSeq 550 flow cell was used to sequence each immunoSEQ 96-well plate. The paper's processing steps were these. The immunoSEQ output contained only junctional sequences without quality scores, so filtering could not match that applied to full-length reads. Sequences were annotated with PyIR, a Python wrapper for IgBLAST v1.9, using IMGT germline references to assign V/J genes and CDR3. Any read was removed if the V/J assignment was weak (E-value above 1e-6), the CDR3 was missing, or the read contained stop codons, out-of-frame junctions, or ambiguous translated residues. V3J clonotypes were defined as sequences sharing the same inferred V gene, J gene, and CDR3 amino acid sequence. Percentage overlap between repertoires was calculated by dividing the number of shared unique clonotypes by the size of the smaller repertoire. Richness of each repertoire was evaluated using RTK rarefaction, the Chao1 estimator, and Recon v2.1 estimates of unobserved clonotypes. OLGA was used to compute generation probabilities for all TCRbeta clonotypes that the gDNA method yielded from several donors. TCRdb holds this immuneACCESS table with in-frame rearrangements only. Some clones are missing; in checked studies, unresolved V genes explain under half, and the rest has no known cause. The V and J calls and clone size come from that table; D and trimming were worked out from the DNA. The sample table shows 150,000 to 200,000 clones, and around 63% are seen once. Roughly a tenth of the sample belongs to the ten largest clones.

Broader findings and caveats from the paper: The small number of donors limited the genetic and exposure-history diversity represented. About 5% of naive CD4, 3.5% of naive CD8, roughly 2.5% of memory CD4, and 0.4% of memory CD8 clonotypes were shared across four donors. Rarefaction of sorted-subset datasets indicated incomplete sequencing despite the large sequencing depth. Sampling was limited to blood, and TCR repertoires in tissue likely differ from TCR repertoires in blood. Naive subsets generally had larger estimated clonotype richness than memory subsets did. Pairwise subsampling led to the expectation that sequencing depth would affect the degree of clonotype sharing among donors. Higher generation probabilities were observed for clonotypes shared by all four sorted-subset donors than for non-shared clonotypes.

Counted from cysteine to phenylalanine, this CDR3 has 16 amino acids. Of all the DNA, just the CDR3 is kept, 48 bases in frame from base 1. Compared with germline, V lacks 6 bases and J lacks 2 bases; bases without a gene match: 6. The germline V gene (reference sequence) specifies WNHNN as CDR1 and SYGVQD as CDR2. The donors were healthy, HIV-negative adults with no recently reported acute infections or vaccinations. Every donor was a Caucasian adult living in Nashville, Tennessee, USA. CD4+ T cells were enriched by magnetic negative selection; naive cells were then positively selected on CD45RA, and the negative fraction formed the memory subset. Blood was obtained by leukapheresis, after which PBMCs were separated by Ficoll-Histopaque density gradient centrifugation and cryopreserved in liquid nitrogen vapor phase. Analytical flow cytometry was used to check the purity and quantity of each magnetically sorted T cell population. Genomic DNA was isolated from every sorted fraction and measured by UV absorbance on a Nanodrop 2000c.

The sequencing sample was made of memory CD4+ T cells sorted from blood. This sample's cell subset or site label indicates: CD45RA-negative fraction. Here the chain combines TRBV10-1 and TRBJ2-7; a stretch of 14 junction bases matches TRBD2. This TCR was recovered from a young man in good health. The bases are TGCGCCAGCAGGGGGACTAGCGGGAGCGTGGCCTACGAGCAGTACTTC. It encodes CASRGTSGSVAYEQYF.